This entry lists 22 T cell receptor beta chains sequenced from one sample in a study of blood T cell repertoires in COVID-19 (TCRdb year 2020). The library was generated by the immunoSEQ multiplex PCR assay. The clones in this table, taken by TCRdb from immuneACCESS, are in-frame only. Not every clone is retained; where verified, under half of the shortfall comes from an unresolved V gene, and the cause of the rest is unknown. In all, the sample holds 400,000 to 500,000 clones, and 70% to 90% of those were seen once. Together, the top ten hold approximately 1.3% of the sample. Source material: PBMCs or T cells enriched from blood (not recorded which). These receptors originate from a woman between 18 and 30 years old who had been exposed to COVID-19.

The CDR3 DNA reads TGTGCCAGCAGGTCACAGGGGTCCTCTGGAAACACCATATATTTT. Its translation: CASRSQGSSGNTIYF. J is TRBJ1-3 and V is TRBV6-5; 7 bases align to TRBD1. Trimming removed 6 bases from V and 0 bases from J; junction bases left unmatched: 5. Looked up from germline, CDR1 is MNHEY and CDR2 is SVGAGI. The CDR3 contains 15 residues.

The chain combines TRBV30 with TRBJ1-6, with D possibly matching TRBD1 (5 bases). The ends were cut back, 4 bases at V and 3 bases at J, with 16 bases in the middle. The CDR3 has 16 amino acids. CDR1 is GTSNPN, CDR2 SVGIG, per germline (reference sequence). The CDR3 DNA follows: TGTGCCTGGACCAAAACCGGGGGAGGCTATAATTCACCCCTCCACTTT. Its protein is CAWTKTGGGYNSPLHF.

This chain connects TRBV4-2 to TRBJ2-7, with D possibly matching TRBD1 (6 bases). The CDR3 has 15 residues. Germline V gene data show CDR1 as LGHNA and CDR2 as YNFKEQ. V shed 0 bases and J shed 3 bases, with 12 bases lying between them. CDR3 coding DNA: TGTGCCAGCAGCCAAGAATTAGGACAGCTCTACGAGCAGTACTTC. This gives the protein CASSQELGQLYEQYF.

The rearrangement links TRBV7-7 to TRBJ1-6, with no clear D. Germline V gives CDR1 SSHAT, CDR2 FNYEAQ (reference sequence). The CDR3 is 19 amino acids. The CDR3 here is CANHPESLEEGSYNSPLHF. The CDR3 DNA reads as TGTGCTAACCACCCGGAATCGCTAGAAGAGGGCTCCTATAATTCACCCCTCCACTTT.

The rearrangement uses TRBV28 and TRBJ2-1; TRBD2 matches 8 bases. CDR3 length: 16 residues. Germline CDR1 and CDR2: MDHEN and SYDVKM. The J segment lost 4 bases and the V segment lost 7 bases, leaving 12 bases of the junction unmatched. The CDR3 region has the DNA TGTGCCAGCACCCCCGGCGGTAGCGGGGCGTACAATGAGCAGTTCTTC. It codes for CASTPGGSGAYNEQFF.

The V and J genes are TRBV7-9 and TRBJ2-7; D gene uncertain. Germline-derived CDR1 and CDR2 are SEHNR and FQNEAQ (reference sequence). Trimming shortened V by 5 bases and J by 0 bases, and 11 bases separated the two germline ends. CDR3 length equals 14 residues. The DNA of the CDR3 is TGTGCCAGCAGCCCCGCGGCGAGCTCCTACGAGCAGTACTTC. The encoded protein is CASSPAASSYEQYF.

The chain uses TRBV21-1 and TRBJ2-1; the table gives TRBD1 as D, unverified against the DNA. TRBV21-1 is classified as a pseudogene. The CDR3 has 16 residues. CDR3 in amino acids: CASSTPGQGSDNEQFF. CDR3 in DNA: TGTGCCAGCAGCACCCCGGGACAGGGGTCGGACAATGAGCAGTTCTTC.

The chain recombines TRBV5-1 with TRBJ2-7; tentatively, D is TRBD2 (6 bases). The V and J ends lost 0 bases and 2 bases respectively, with 12 bases between them. Germline V lookup: CDR1 SGHRS, CDR2 YFSETQ. The CDR3 length is 15 residues. The CDR3 region has the DNA TGCGCCAGCAGCTTGGGGACTAACCCTACCTACGAGCAGTACTTC. It translates to CASSLGTNPTYEQYF.

This clone was recorded once. The chain recombines TRBV5-1 with TRBJ1-5; 7 positions match TRBD1. CDR1 and CDR2 (germline): SGHRS, YFSETQ. With V trimmed by 0 bases and J by 2 bases, 2 bases remained unmatched. The CDR3 extends over 15 amino acids. CDR3 in DNA: TGCGCCAGCAGCTTGGACGGGACAGGCAATCAGCCCCAGCATTTT. Translation: CASSLDGTGNQPQHF. Together with reference TRBV5-1 and TRBJ1-5, the CDR3 gives the full variable domain: KAGVTQTPRYLIKTRGQQVTLSCSPISGHRSVSWYQQTPGQGLQFLFEYFSETQRNKGNFPGRFSGRQFSNSRSEMNVSTLELGDSALYLCASSLDGTGNQPQHFGDGTRLSIL.

This clone appeared a single time. The V gene is TRBV11-3, the J gene TRBJ2-7; the D is unclear. The V and J ends lost 1 base and 6 bases respectively, with 10 bases between them. Germline V CDR1 and CDR2: SGHNT, YENEEA. The CDR3 has 13 residues. For the CDR3, the DNA is TGTGCCAGCAGCTTAGGAGTCCAAGCCGAGCAGTACTTC. Its protein is CASSLGVQAEQYF.

The chain is built from TRBV7-3 and TRBJ1-2; no definite D call. Germline loops: CDR1 SGHTA, CDR2 FQGTGA. V was shortened by 0 bases and J by 3 bases, with 8 bases between the two germline ends. The CDR3 consists of 14 residues. CDR3 sequence reads: CASSLTGSYYGYTF. CDR3 coding DNA: TGTGCCAGCAGCTTAACCGGGTCCTACTATGGCTACACCTTC.

This chain uses TRBV2 with TRBJ2-2; 9 bases agree with TRBD2. The CDR3 has 14 residues. The germline gives CDR1 SNHLY, CDR2 FYNNEI. J lost 5 bases, V lost 4 bases, and 2 bases had no gene match. The CDR3 protein is CASSVLAGTGELFF. CDR3 DNA sequence: TGTGCCAGCAGTGTGCTAGCGGGAACCGGGGAGCTGTTTTTT. The full variable domain, its missing parts supplied by reference TRBV2 and TRBJ2-2, is EPEVTQTPSHQVTQMGQEVILRCVPISNHLYFYWYRQILGQKVEFLVSFYNNEISEKSEIFDDQFSVERPDGSNFTLKIRSTKLEDSAMYFCASSVLAGTGELFFGEGSRLTVL.

This chain connects TRBV4-1 to TRBJ2-5, with 8 nucleotides matching TRBD2. The length of the CDR3 is 15 residues. CDR1 MGHRA and CDR2 YSYEKL come from the germline V gene. The J segment lost 6 bases and the V segment lost 0 bases, leaving 6 bases of the junction unmatched. The CDR3 region has the DNA TGCGCCAGCAGCCAAGATACGGGGGGGCTGCAGACCCAGTACTTC. As protein: CASSQDTGGLQTQYF.

The V and J genes are TRBV25-1 and TRBJ2-5; 8 bases map to TRBD1. Germline V gene data show CDR1 as MGHDK and CDR2 as SYGVNS. Trimming took 3 bases from V and 7 from J; bases not matched to a gene: 10. CDR3 length: 15 amino acids. CDR3: CASSDRTGPTGTQYF. The CDR3 region has the DNA TGTGCCAGCAGTGATCGGACAGGGCCCACAGGGACCCAGTACTTC.

The DNA of the CDR3 is TGCGCCAGCAGTCAACGCCGGGCCCCAGGGGAACTGTTTTTT. Translation: CASSQRRAPGELFF. The chain combines TRBV23-1 with TRBJ1-4, with D possibly TRBD1 on 6 matching bases. TRBV23-1 is noted as an ORF with a role that remains uncertain. This CDR3 is 14 amino acids long. Trimming took 2 bases from V and 12 from J, leaving 16 bases between them.

The rearrangement joins TRBV6-5 to TRBJ2-2; TRBD2 aligns across 13 bases. The germline CDR1 and CDR2 sequences are MNHEY and SVGAGI. Trimming cost V 5 bases and J 6 bases; bases outside gene matches: 3. The length of the CDR3 is 15 residues. The CDR3 sequence: CASSTSGGAAGELFF. The CDR3 DNA follows: TGTGCCAGCAGTACTAGCGGGGGGGCGGCCGGGGAGCTGTTTTTT.

This rearrangement joins TRBV11-2 to TRBJ2-7; D uncertain. The CDR3 covers 14 residues. In germline, CDR1 is SGHAT, CDR2 FQNNGV. The V gene lost 3 bases and the J gene lost 4 bases, with 13 bases spanning the gap. The CDR3 DNA reads as TGTGCCAGCAGCTTCCTTCCTGGCATATACGAGCAGTACTTC. Translation: CASSFLPGIYEQYF.

The V and J genes are TRBV4-1 and TRBJ2-1; 10 bases are shared with TRBD1. This CDR3 spans 15 amino acids. Germline V gene sequence: CDR1 MGHRA, CDR2 YSYEKL. After removal of 0 bases from V and 8 bases from J, the junction contained 4 bases not matched to a gene. The CDR3 region is CASSQEAGTGDEQFF. The CDR3 DNA is TGCGCCAGCAGCCAAGAAGCCGGGACAGGGGATGAGCAGTTCTTC.

This rearrangement joins TRBV15 to TRBJ2-7; D might be TRBD2 (5 bases). CDR3 length equals 15 residues. V dropped 0 bases and J dropped 1 base, with 10 bases sitting between them. Germline CDR1 and CDR2: LNHNV and YYDKDF (reference sequence). CDR3 bases: TGTGCCACCAGCAGAGACCGGGGAATTTCCTACGAGCAGTACTTC. It yields the protein CATSRDRGISYEQYF.

The chain carries TRBV28 and TRBJ2-2, with D possibly TRBD2 on 7 matching bases. Germline values: CDR1 MDHEN, CDR2 SYDVKM. The CDR3 has 13 amino acids. Trimming shortened V by 8 bases and J by 5 bases, and 12 bases separated the two germline ends. The CDR3 DNA reads as TGTGCCAGCTCCGGGGGGCGGACCGGGGAGCTGTTTTTT. This sequence encodes CASSGGRTGELFF. The full variable domain, with the rest looked up from reference TRBV28 and TRBJ2-2, is DVKVTQSSRYLVKRTGEKVFLECVQDMDHENMFWYRQDPGLGLRLIYFSYDVKMKEKGDIPEGYSVSREKKERFSLILESASTNQTSMYLCASSGGRTGELFFGEGSRLTVL.

The rearrangement joins TRBV5-8 to TRBJ2-5, with TRBD1 matching over 7 bases. With 3 bases clipped from V and 0 bases from J, the junction kept 2 bases outside the gene matches. CDR3 length equals 14 residues. Per the germline V gene, CDR1 is SGHTS and CDR2 is YDEGEE. The DNA of the CDR3 is TGTGCCAGCAGCTCGGGACAGTACCAAGAGACCCAGTACTTC. Its translation is CASSSGQYQETQYF. Full variable domain (remainder filled in from reference TRBV5-8 and TRBJ2-5): EAGVTQSPTHLIKTRGQQATLRCSPISGHTSVYWYQQALGLGLQFLLWYDEGEERNRGNFPPRFSGRQFPNYSSELNVNALELEDSALYLCASSSGQYQETQYFGPGTRLLVL.

The chain is built from TRBV16 and TRBJ2-7; a possible D gene is TRBD1 (6 bases). The V end lost 2 bases, the J end lost 1 base, and 12 bases lay between the germline ends. Germline loops: CDR1 KGHSY, CDR2 FQNENV. This CDR3 has 15 residues. The CDR3 protein is CASSQTRGSSYEQYF. The CDR3 DNA sequence: TGTGCCAGCAGCCAAACCAGGGGCAGTTCCTACGAGCAGTACTTC.